Presented here are 18 T cell receptor beta chains from one specimen sequenced in a study of control samples from healthy donors and cancer patients. Sequenced by immunoSEQ multiplex PCR; TCRdb stores in-frame clones only, minus some. This table has around 100,000 clones, roughly 91% appearing once. The sequencing input was PBMCs. The receptors were gathered from a man aged 55 to 70 with lung cancer.

V usage is TRBV5-1 and J usage is TRBJ1-1; 8 bases are a match to TRBD1. J lost 2 bases, V lost 6 bases, and 6 bases had no gene match. This CDR3 has 14 residues. From germline, CDR1 is SGHRS and CDR2 YFSETQ. CDR3 coding DNA: TGCGCCAGCAACGGCCCAGGGGGCAACACTGAAGCTTTCTTT. Protein sequence: CASNGPGGNTEAFF.

The chain uses TRBV9 and TRBJ2-7, with TRBD1 identical over 10 bases. V was pared by 2 bases and J by 3 bases, with 11 bases of the junction left unmatched. CDR3 size: 17 residues. CDR1 SGDLS and CDR2 YYNGEE come from the germline V gene. CDR3 loop: CASSVRGGTGDLYEQYV. DNA of the CDR3: TGTGCCAGCAGCGTGAGGGGCGGGACAGGGGACCTCTACGAGCAGTACGTC.

The chain uses TRBV6-5 and TRBJ2-3; D not certain. The CDR3 is made up of 15 amino acids. The V end lost 0 bases, the J end lost 3 bases, and 10 bases lay between the germline ends. CDR1 MNHEY and CDR2 SVGAGI come from the germline V gene. The CDR3 DNA reads TGTGCCAGCAGTTACTCGATGGCCGGAACAGATACGCAGTATTTT. It specifies CASSYSMAGTDTQYF.

The chain has TRBV30 and TRBJ1-6; D ambiguous. The germline gives CDR1 GTSNPN, CDR2 SVGIG (reference sequence). The germline V and J ends were trimmed by 1 base and 7 bases, with 8 bases remaining between them. The CDR3 contains 13 residues. The CDR3 DNA is TGTGCCTGGAGTGAGCAGCTCAATTCACCCCTCCACTTT. Translation gives CAWSEQLNSPLHF.

This clone was observed a few times. The V call is TRBV24-1, the J call TRBJ1-1; 10 bases map to TRBD1. Germline V gene lookup returns CDR1 KGHDR and CDR2 SFDVKD. The junction had 3 bases not matched to a gene; V was cut back by 6 bases and J by 6 bases. CDR3 length: 13 amino acids. The DNA of the CDR3 is TGTGCCACCAGTTCGGGACAGGGGCCTGAAGCTTTCTTT. It codes for CATSSGQGPEAFF.

Concerning this clone itself: Other DNA sequences in this sample translate to the same CDR3. The chain couples TRBV6-5 to TRBJ1-1; D not certain. From germline, CDR1 is MNHEY and CDR2 SVGAGI. Trimming pared 2 bases from V and 0 bases from J, leaving 7 bases between. The CDR3 runs to 14 residues. As DNA, the CDR3 is TGTGCCAGCAGTTACGGAGCGCTGAACACTGAAGCTTTCTTT. It yields the protein CASSYGALNTEAFF.

The chain uses TRBV12-3 or TRBV12-4 and TRBJ1-1; D gene uncertain. The V and J ends lost 5 bases and 6 bases respectively, with 7 bases between them. There are 11 residues in the CDR3. The CDR3 region has the DNA TGTGCCAGCAGTAGGTATTCTGAAGCTTTCTTT. This sequence encodes CASSRYSEAFF.

The rearrangement uses TRBV5-1 and TRBJ2-3, with D unclear. The length of the CDR3 is 14 residues. Trimming cost V 0 bases and J 1 base, with 6 bases left between them. Germline V gene sequence: CDR1 SGHRS, CDR2 YFSETQ. The chain's CDR3 is CASSLDGGTDTQYF. DNA of the CDR3: TGCGCCAGCAGCTTGGATGGGGGCACAGATACGCAGTATTTT.

This clone was seen a few times. This chain links TRBV5-6 with TRBJ1-1; D call uncertain. Trimming left V 0 bases short and J 8 bases short, with 11 bases between. The CDR3 loop spans 13 amino acids. Germline CDR1 SGHDT, CDR2 YYEEEE. The CDR3 reads CASSLVAITEAFF. The CDR3 DNA is TGTGCCAGCAGCTTGGTAGCCATCACAGAAGCTTTCTTT.

The genes are TRBV18 and TRBJ2-2; 7 nucleotides match TRBD2. The germline V gene encodes CDR1 KGHSH and CDR2 LQKENI. Germline trimming cut 0 bases from V and 7 bases from J; bases unmatched to any gene: 8. This CDR3 is 16 amino acids long. The CDR3 DNA sequence: TGTGCCAGCTCACCACCTGTACTAGCGCACCTCGGGGAGCTGTTTTTT. It yields the protein CASSPPVLAHLGELFF.

This chain connects TRBV2 to TRBJ1-1; the D gene is possibly TRBD1 (5 bases). The germline CDR1 and CDR2 sequences are SNHLY and FYNNEI. Trimming left V 6 bases short and J 4 bases short, with 15 bases between. The CDR3 sequence is 14 residues long. In DNA, the CDR3 is TGTGCCAGCAGCCTTCTCGGTCAGGGCACTGAAGCTTTCTTT. Protein: CASSLLGQGTEAFF. Full variable domain (remainder filled in from reference TRBV2 and TRBJ1-1): EPEVTQTPSHQVTQMGQEVILRCVPISNHLYFYWYRQILGQKVEFLVSFYNNEISEKSEIFDDQFSVERPDGSNFTLKIRSTKLEDSAMYFCASSLLGQGTEAFFGQGTRLTVV.

This sequence joins TRBV4-1 and TRBJ2-7; D assignment may be TRBD1 or TRBD2 (5 bases each). Per the germline V gene, CDR1 is MGHRA and CDR2 is YSYEKL. The CDR3 loop spans 14 amino acids. The V end was cut by 4 bases, the J end by 3 bases, with 13 bases between. The CDR3 loop reads CASSRRAGSYEQYV. The CDR3 bases are TGCGCCAGCAGCCGCCGGGCAGGGAGCTACGAGCAGTACGTC.

The chain uses TRBV7-6 and TRBJ1-3, with a weak D call TRBD1 (6 bases). The V end lost 4 bases, the J end lost 0 bases, and 13 bases lay between the germline ends. The germline V gene has CDR1 SGHVS and CDR2 FNYEAQ. The CDR3 covers 16 residues. The DNA of the CDR3 is TGTGCCAGCAGCTACTATACAGGGAGCTCTGGAAACACCATATATTTT. Protein product: CASSYYTGSSGNTIYF.

V is TRBV7-7 and J is TRBJ1-1, with TRBD1 as a possible D gene (5 bases). The CDR3 is made up of 13 amino acids. Germline V gene sequence: CDR1 SSHAT, CDR2 FNYEAQ (reference sequence). The V end lost 1 base, the J end lost 10 bases, and 13 bases lay between the germline ends. The chain's CDR3 is CASSLGTNSAAFF. CDR3 DNA sequence: TGTGCCAGCAGCTTAGGGACAAACTCCGCAGCTTTCTTT.

V gene TRBV11-3 combines with J gene TRBJ1-2, with 7 bases matching TRBD1. Per germline, CDR1 SGHNT and CDR2 YENEEA. This CDR3 comprises 14 residues. The V and J ends lost 4 bases and 3 bases, in that order; junction bases with no gene match: 5. The DNA of the CDR3 is TGTGCCAGCAGCTCCAGGGACAGAGACTATGGCTACACCTTC. Amino acid sequence: CASSSRDRDYGYTF.

The rearrangement links TRBV13 to TRBJ1-2; no definite D call. With 3 bases removed from V and 9 bases from J, the gap between germline ends came to 14 bases. This CDR3 comprises 13 residues. Germline V CDR1 and CDR2: PRHDT, FYEKMQ (reference sequence). The CDR3 region has the DNA TGTGCCAGCAGCTTTAGGTCAGATCGTCGCTACACCTTC. Its protein is CASSFRSDRRYTF.

This clone was seen only a few times. The J gene is TRBJ1-3, the V gene TRBV7-9; D unclear. The CDR3 extends over 13 amino acids. Trimming stripped 5 bases from V and 4 bases from J, with 9 bases between. Germline-derived CDR1 and CDR2 are SEHNR and FQNEAQ (reference sequence). The CDR3 spells CASSPLRGNTIYF. CDR3 coding DNA: TGTGCCAGCAGCCCCCTGCGGGGAAACACCATATATTTT. Full variable domain (outside the CDR3, taken from reference TRBV7-9 and TRBJ1-3): DTGVSQNPRHKITKRGQNVTFRCDPISEHNRLYWYRQTLGQGPEFLTYFQNEAQLEKSRLLSDRFSAERPKGSFSTLEIQRTEQGDSAMYLCASSPLRGNTIYFGEGSWLTVV.

This clone has just one count. The chain carries TRBV30 and TRBJ1-2; no clear D. Deletions cut 2 bases from V and 6 bases from J, with 13 bases between. This CDR3 is built from 13 residues. Germline V gene sequence: CDR1 GTSNPN, CDR2 SVGIG (reference sequence). CDR3 sequence: CAWSKRTRDGYTF. CDR3 sequence (DNA): TGTGCCTGGAGTAAAAGGACTCGGGATGGCTACACCTTC. Looking up the rest from reference TRBV30 and TRBJ1-2 gives the full variable domain: SQTIHQWPATLVQPVGSPLSLECTVEGTSNPNLYWYRQAAGRGLQLLFYSVGIGQISSEVPQNLSASRPQDRQFILSSKKLLLSDSGFYLCAWSKRTRDGYTFGSGTRLTVV.